This T cell receptor beta chain was found in a study of T cell repertoires in cytomegalovirus infection. Study information: As its CMV epitopes, the study selected recently identified HLA-C-restricted and well-studied HLA-B-restricted targets. Indicated by public TCR beta signatures were CMV infection and matching HLA type. Study-wide results and caveats: Frequencies of public TCR beta families were cumulated, and this identified carriers of CMV plus the relevant HLA. Predominance within the ex vivo response was attributable to HLA-C-restricted CMV-specific TCR beta clonotypes.

TCRdb ran MiXCR on the reads and lists one entry per CDR3 protein. The sample lists 900,000 to 950,000 distinct CDR3 sequences, approximately 33% occurring once. The CDR3 is 15 residues long. Trimming stripped 0 bases from V and 4 bases from J, with 12 bases between. Looked up from germline, CDR1 is SGHDN and CDR2 is FVKESK. The sample holds a few counts of this clonotype. Its specificity is not known. This sequence originates from a human donor in good health (CMV status not recorded). Some clones in this sample may be carry-over from other donors' samples. The J gene is TRBJ1-2, the V gene TRBV14, with D perhaps matching TRBD1 (5 bases). Specimen: cultured CD8+ T cells from PBMCs, collected from culture after CMV antigen stimulation. CDR3 in DNA: TGTGCCAGCAGCCAAGAAGCGGGGGTGGGCTATGGCTACACCTTC. Amino acids: CASSQEAGVGYGYTF. Full variable domain (rest looked up from reference TRBV14 and TRBJ1-2): EAGVTQFPSHSVIEKGQTVTLRCDPISGHDNLYWYRRVMGKEIKFLLHFVKESKQDESGMPNNRFLAERTGGTYSTLKVQPAELEDSGVYFCASSQEAGVGYGYTFGSGTRLTVV.